This T cell receptor (beta chain) was identified during a study of molecular identifiers for immune sequencing clone quantification. Study-wide background: Replicates split RNA from around 20,000 or 100,000 naive CD8 cells five ways, and the researchers sequenced four portions.

Bulk TCR libraries used previously described methods and listed TCR primers. TCRdb fed the PCR reads into MiXCR, producing one record per CDR3 protein. Of more than 550,000 distinct CDR3 sequences detected, roughly 23% appear once; the ten largest clones hold 0.7% to 0.95%. Per germline, CDR1 SGHDT and CDR2 YYEEEE. The CDR3 loop spans 14 amino acids. Trimming cost V 3 bases and J 8 bases, with 16 bases left between them. The table lists this clonotype with many counts. The receptor was isolated from a human donor in good health. Some libraries in this study had Jurkat cell RNA spiked in. J is TRBJ2-3 and V is TRBV5-6; D gene uncertain. Sequencing was carried out using naive CD8+ T cells from blood, with Jurkat cell RNA spiked in. The subset was: FACS-sorted CD8+CD4-CCR7+CD45RA+ naive T cells. The CDR3 loop is CASSSSPAARTQYF. The DNA for the CDR3 is TGTGCCAGCAGCTCCTCCCCGGCGGCACGTACGCAGTATTTT. The complete variable domain, with remaining parts taken from reference TRBV5-6 and TRBJ2-3, reads DAGVTQSPTHLIKTRGQQVTLRCSPKSGHDTVSWYQQALGQGPQFIFQYYEEEERQRGNFPDRFSGHQFPNYSSELNVNALLLGDSALYLCASSSSPAARTQYFGPGTRLTVL.